A single sample is the source of the 28 T cell receptor beta chains below, sequenced in a study of CD8 T cells in Susac syndrome (dated by TCRdb to about 2019). Libraries were prepared through the immunoSEQ multiplex PCR assay. RNA was extracted using the RNeasy kit, and about 0.45 to 1 microgram was reverse transcribed with random hexamers. The public sequencing data were trimmed at Q25 with fastp and processed into clonotypes with MiXCR by TCRdb, which kept only in-frame beta chains. Each CDR3 protein gets just one entry, which takes the most common genes and DNA from the rows behind it. The sample data list under 550,000 distinct CDR3 sequences, and around 83% of these were observed just once. The ten largest clones add up to more than 0.09% of the sample. Sequencing was done on a sample of CD8+ T cells from PBMCs. The receptor source for this set is a human donor with multiple sclerosis.

The V gene is TRBV2, the J gene TRBJ2-1; no clear D. CDR1 is SNHLY, CDR2 FYNNEI, per germline. Trimming left V 6 bases short and J 2 bases short, with 14 bases between. The CDR3 loop spans 15 amino acids. In DNA, the CDR3 is TGTGCCAGCAGGGACCCATCACTGACCTACAATGAGCAGTTCTTC. Its translation is CASRDPSLTYNEQFF.

This clonotype has just a few counts. The chain links TRBV24-1 to TRBJ2-1; 11 bases map to TRBD2. The CDR3 contains 15 residues. J gave up 5 bases and V 6 bases, and 5 bases lay outside the gene matches. CDR1 is KGHDR and CDR2 is SFDVKD in the germline V gene. CDR3 nucleotides: TGTGCCACCAGTTTAGCGGGAGGGCCAAACAATGAGCAGTTCTTC. Protein sequence: CATSLAGGPNNEQFF.

The chain combines TRBV6-2 or TRBV6-3 with TRBJ1-1, with unresolved D. CDR3 length: 14 amino acids. V lost 7 bases to trimming and J lost 0 bases, with 12 bases between them. Germline V gene sequence: CDR1 MNHEY, CDR2 SVGEGT. CDR3 protein: CASTPAVLNTEAFF. The CDR3 DNA is TGTGCCAGCACTCCGGCAGTCCTGAACACTGAAGCTTTCTTT.

This chain connects TRBV4-1 to TRBJ1-1; D is unresolved. The CDR3 spans 13 residues. The V end was cut by 3 bases, the J end by 4 bases, with 9 bases between. Germline assignment: CDR1 MGHRA and CDR2 YSYEKL. The CDR3 sequence is CASSQYLGTEAFF. For the CDR3, the DNA is TGCGCCAGCAGCCAGTACTTAGGCACTGAAGCTTTCTTT.

This chain joins TRBV5-4 and TRBJ1-3; D is undetermined. The CDR3 runs 17 residues. The V and J ends lost 0 bases and 0 bases respectively, with 13 bases between them. Per germline, CDR1 SGHNT and CDR2 YYREEE (reference sequence). DNA of the CDR3: TGTGCCAGCAGCTTGGAAAGCCCCGGTACCTCTGGAAACACCATATATTTT. It yields the protein CASSLESPGTSGNTIYF.

This chain connects TRBV7-6 to TRBJ1-5; possibly TRBD1 for D (6 bases). The germline gives CDR1 SGHVS, CDR2 FNYEAQ. The length of the CDR3 is 13 residues. Trimming took off 4 bases at V and 7 bases at J, with 11 bases between the two ends. Here the CDR3 reads CASSSGAGQPQHF. CDR3 coding DNA: TGTGCCAGCAGCTCAGGGGCGGGACAGCCCCAGCATTTT.

The gene calls are TRBV20-1 and TRBJ2-1; TRBD1 or TRBD2 may be the D gene (5 bases each). Germline V gene lookup returns CDR1 DFQATT and CDR2 SNEGSKA (reference sequence). V lost 0 bases and J 5 bases, leaving 20 bases between the germline ends. This CDR3 region has 17 residues. The CDR3 protein is CSARDRDRKDLHNEQFF. CDR3 nucleotides: TGCAGTGCTAGAGATAGGGACCGCAAAGACTTACACAATGAGCAGTTCTTC.

The rearrangement uses TRBV7-9 and TRBJ2-1; TRBD1 aligns across 7 bases. The V gene's germline CDR1 is SEHNR and CDR2 FQNEAQ (reference sequence). The CDR3 sequence is 17 residues long. Trimming took 5 bases from V and 4 from J; bases not matched to a gene: 14. The CDR3 bases are TGTGCCAGCAGCCCACCACAGGGGCCTAAGGGGTACAATGAGCAGTTCTTC. It translates to CASSPPQGPKGYNEQFF. The full variable domain, rest sourced from reference TRBV7-9 and TRBJ2-1, is DTGVSQNPRHKITKRGQNVTFRCDPISEHNRLYWYRQTLGQGPEFLTYFQNEAQLEKSRLLSDRFSAERPKGSFSTLEIQRTEQGDSAMYLCASSPPQGPKGYNEQFFGPGTRLTVL.

CDR3 coding DNA: TGTGCCAGCAGCGTAGGTACTAGCGGGATCAATGAGCAGTTCTTC. This gives the protein CASSVGTSGINEQFF. This chain joins TRBV9 and TRBJ2-1, with 10 positions matching TRBD2. Trimming removed 0 bases from V and 6 bases from J; junction bases left unmatched: 3. The CDR3 is 15 amino acids. CDR1 and CDR2 from the germline V gene are SGDLS and YYNGEE.

The CDR3 reads CAWSEADTQYF. The CDR3 DNA reads TGTGCCTGGAGTGAGGCAGATACGCAGTATTTT. The chain uses TRBV30 and TRBJ2-3, with D uncertain. This CDR3 is built from 11 residues. Germline V gene data show CDR1 as GTSNPN and CDR2 as SVGIG (reference sequence). Trimming left V 1 base short and J 4 bases short, with 3 bases between.

The V call is TRBV4-1, the J call TRBJ2-5, with 9 bases matching TRBD2. Germline CDR1 and CDR2: MGHRA and YSYEKL. The CDR3 has 18 amino acids. Germline trimming cut 1 base from V and 5 bases from J; bases unmatched to any gene: 14. The CDR3 DNA is TGCGCCAGCAGCCAAGGCTGGACTAGCGTCGACCCCGGGGAGACCCAGTACTTC. It codes for CASSQGWTSVDPGETQYF.

The chain has TRBV14 and TRBJ1-1; possible D gene TRBD1, 5 bases. Trimming left V 0 bases short and J 2 bases short, with 19 bases between. Per the germline V gene, CDR1 is SGHDN and CDR2 is FVKESK. The CDR3 runs 18 residues. The CDR3 sequence: CASSQDRRRALPNTEAFF. In DNA, the CDR3 is TGTGCCAGCAGCCAAGATCGACGCAGGGCCTTACCTAACACTGAAGCTTTCTTT.

This clonotype was counted a few times. The rearrangement joins TRBV20-1 to TRBJ2-7; D not certain. The V end lost 0 bases, the J end lost 0 bases, and 12 bases lay between the germline ends. Per germline, CDR1 DFQATT and CDR2 SNEGSKA (reference sequence). This CDR3 has 15 amino acids. In DNA form, the CDR3 reads TGCAGTGCTAGAGATCGGGCGGTGAGCTCCTACGAGCAGTACTTC. Its protein is CSARDRAVSSYEQYF.

The CDR3 loop reads CASSLFRGLVTEAFF. The CDR3 DNA reads TGTGCCAGCAGCTTATTTCGGGGGCTGGTCACTGAAGCTTTCTTT. The chain recombines TRBV7-8 with TRBJ1-1; TRBD1 is a possible D gene (6 bases). V gave up 2 bases and J gave up 4 bases, with 14 bases separating them. Per germline, CDR1 SGHVS and CDR2 FQNEAQ. This CDR3 region has 15 residues.

A single count supports this clonotype. The rearrangement joins TRBV27 to TRBJ1-1, with unresolved D. Germline CDR1 reads MNHEY; CDR2 reads SMNVEV (reference sequence). This CDR3 has 15 amino acids. Trimming removed 5 bases from V and 0 bases from J, with 13 bases in between. The CDR3, as DNA: TGTGCCAGCAGTCAGTCCGATACCATGAACACTGAAGCTTTCTTT. This translates into CASSQSDTMNTEAFF.

V gene TRBV12-3 or TRBV12-4 combines with J gene TRBJ1-1; TRBD1 is a possible D gene (6 bases). Deletions cut 0 bases from V and 1 base from J, with 12 bases between. This CDR3 comprises 16 residues. CDR3 sequence reads: CASSLALRQANTEAFF. CDR3 DNA: TGTGCCAGCAGTTTAGCGCTGAGACAGGCGAACACTGAAGCTTTCTTT.

This clonotype has a single count. This rearrangement joins TRBV11-3 to TRBJ2-2; TRBD1 matches 7 bases. This CDR3 spans 14 amino acids. V lost 9 bases, J lost 5 bases, and 9 bases stayed unmatched. Per germline, CDR1 SGHNT and CDR2 YENEEA. The DNA for the CDR3 is TGTGCCAGTACAGACAGGGCTTGGACCGGGGAGCTGTTTTTT. Translated, it gives CASTDRAWTGELFF.

The V and J genes are TRBV27 and TRBJ1-2; the D is unclear. The germline V gene has CDR1 MNHEY and CDR2 SMNVEV (reference sequence). There are 14 residues in the CDR3. Trimming stripped 3 bases from V and 8 bases from J, with 16 bases between. As DNA, the CDR3 is TGTGCCAGCAGTTTTGGTCACAAACTGGGAGGCTACACCTTC. This translates into CASSFGHKLGGYTF.

This chain uses TRBV27 with TRBJ1-6; tentative D call: TRBD1 (5 bases). Trimming removed 0 bases at V and 7 bases at J, with 25 bases between. Germline V gene data show CDR1 as MNHEY and CDR2 as SMNVEV (reference sequence). The CDR3 length is 20 residues. CDR3 region: CASSLSNPSWGLMVNSPLHF. CDR3 in DNA: TGTGCCAGCAGTTTATCGAACCCTTCCTGGGGACTAATGGTGAATTCACCCCTCCACTTT.

The sample holds one count of this clonotype. This rearrangement joins TRBV3-1 to TRBJ1-5; no firm D call. The germline gives CDR1 LGHDT, CDR2 YNNKEL (reference sequence). The CDR3 is made up of 16 amino acids. Trimming shortened V by 0 bases and J by 0 bases, and 9 bases separated the two germline ends. CDR3 residues: CASSQESAHSNQPQHF. CDR3 bases: TGTGCCAGCAGCCAAGAGTCAGCTCATAGCAATCAGCCCCAGCATTTT.

The V call is TRBV19, the J call TRBJ1-1; unclear D gene. This CDR3 has 12 residues. V lost 3 bases and J 7 bases, leaving 9 bases between the germline ends. In germline, CDR1 is LNHDA, CDR2 SQIVND (reference sequence). The CDR3 sequence: CASSMGGVEAFF. In DNA, the CDR3 is TGTGCCAGTAGTATGGGTGGGGTTGAAGCTTTCTTT.

V and J are TRBV20-1 and TRBJ2-3, with 7 bases lining up with TRBD1. The CDR3 totals 18 residues. CDR1 is DFQATT, CDR2 SNEGSKA, per germline (reference sequence). With 3 bases clipped from V and 0 bases from J, the junction kept 15 bases outside the gene matches. For the CDR3, the DNA is TGCAGTGCTAGGGACATTCGCAACAGGGGCCTTAGCACAGATACGCAGTATTTT. Translated: CSARDIRNRGLSTDTQYF.

V and J are TRBV19 and TRBJ1-1; possible D gene TRBD1, 5 bases. This CDR3 has 15 amino acids. The V gene's germline CDR1 is LNHDA and CDR2 SQIVND (reference sequence). V lost 1 base and J 4 bases, leaving 13 bases between the germline ends. The DNA of the CDR3 is TGTGCCAGTAGTATAGGAAGGGGTGTGAGCACTGAAGCTTTCTTT. It encodes CASSIGRGVSTEAFF.

This clonotype appeared a single time. The chain has TRBV19 and TRBJ1-1; D not resolved. The germline V and J ends were trimmed by 4 bases and 6 bases, with 9 bases remaining between them. CDR3 length: 12 amino acids. CDR1 LNHDA and CDR2 SQIVND come from the germline V gene (reference sequence). CDR3 sequence (DNA): TGTGCCAGTAGTACGGGGATCCCTGAAGCTTTCTTT. Amino acids: CASSTGIPEAFF.

This clonotype was seen more than once but under ten times. The chain has TRBV11-2 and TRBJ2-7, with 10 bases lining up with TRBD1. This CDR3 spans 15 amino acids. V gave up 3 bases and J gave up 3 bases; unmatched junction bases: 5. CDR1 is SGHAT and CDR2 is FQNNGV in the germline V gene. The CDR3 protein is CASSFSDRGYYEQYF. The CDR3 nucleotides are TGTGCCAGCAGCTTTTCGGACAGGGGGTACTACGAGCAGTACTTC.

The chain combines TRBV7-6 with TRBJ1-3; tentative D call: TRBD1 (6 bases). This CDR3 is 16 amino acids long. V was clipped by 1 base and J by 2 bases, with 12 bases between them. Germline assignment: CDR1 SGHVS and CDR2 FNYEAQ. The CDR3 protein is CASSLEGQSAGNTIYF. The CDR3 bases are TGTGCCAGCAGCTTAGAGGGACAAAGTGCTGGAAACACCATATATTTT.

The chain combines TRBV19 with TRBJ2-1, with 9 bases fitting TRBD1. CDR1 and CDR2 (germline): LNHDA, SQIVND (reference sequence). After removal of 5 bases from V and 4 bases from J, the junction contained 6 bases not matched to a gene. This CDR3 has 15 amino acids. The CDR3 nucleotides read TGTGCCAGTAGTTGGACAGGGGAAGGGTACAATGAGCAGTTCTTC. It codes for CASSWTGEGYNEQFF.

This CDR3 reads CASSPGQGANQPQHF. DNA of the CDR3: TGTGCCAGCAGTCCCGGCCAGGGGGCGAATCAGCCCCAGCATTTT. The rearrangement joins TRBV28 to TRBJ1-5, with TRBD1 matching 8 bases. The CDR3 sequence is 15 residues long. The germline CDR1 and CDR2 sequences are MDHEN and SYDVKM. The V gene end was trimmed by 5 bases and the J gene end by 4 bases; junction bases not matched to a gene: 7.